Presented here are 30 T cell receptor beta chains from one specimen sequenced in a study of cytomegalovirus exposure and HLA in healthy donors. PCR employed 60 Vbeta and 13 Jbeta primers. TCRdb keeps only in-frame clones here, not all; method: immunoSEQ multiplex PCR. The sample table includes around 70,000 clones. Sequenced sample: PBMCs. The receptors stem from a woman in her twenties or thirties in good health and CMV-seronegative.

The chain employs TRBV28 and TRBJ1-1; the D gene is possibly TRBD1 (5 bases). The V and J ends lost 11 bases and 5 bases respectively, with 18 bases between them. From germline, CDR1 is MDHEN and CDR2 SYDVKM. This CDR3 contains 13 residues. The CDR3 loop is CAFNRKAGTEAFF. The CDR3 DNA sequence: TGTGCCTTTAACAGGAAAGCGGGTACTGAAGCTTTCTTT.

The CDR3 is CASSSNSGNTIYF. The CDR3 DNA follows: TGTGCCAGTAGCTCTAACTCTGGAAACACCATATATTTT. The rearrangement links TRBV19 to TRBJ1-3; D is unresolved. This CDR3 is built from 13 residues. Germline V gene lookup returns CDR1 LNHDA and CDR2 SQIVND (reference sequence). The germline V and J ends were trimmed by 6 bases and 0 bases, with 6 bases remaining between them.

This chain uses TRBV7-9 with TRBJ1-2, with TRBD1 matching over 7 bases. V lost 8 bases and J lost 8; bases outside the gene matches: 20. The CDR3 sequence is 16 residues long. Germline assignment: CDR1 SEHNR and CDR2 FQNEAQ (reference sequence). The CDR3 sequence: CASATPAGGSSGGYTF. CDR3 nucleotide sequence: TGTGCCAGCGCGACCCCGGCAGGGGGATCTTCTGGAGGCTACACCTTC.

The J gene is TRBJ2-7, the V gene TRBV9; 9 positions match TRBD1. CDR1 is SGDLS, CDR2 YYNGEE, per germline. V gave up 1 base and J gave up 3 bases; unmatched junction bases: 8. CDR3 length: 16 residues. The CDR3 bases are TGTGCCAGCAGCGTACAACAGGGGGCGTCGATCTACGAGCAGTACTTC. It yields the protein CASSVQQGASIYEQYF.

The chain carries TRBV10-3 and TRBJ2-3; a weak D match, TRBD1 (5 bases). The CDR3 runs to 14 residues. The V gene lost 2 bases and the J gene lost 6 bases, with 12 bases spanning the gap. Germline lookup yields CDR1 ENHRY and CDR2 SYGVKD. CDR3 protein: CAISERQGRDTQYF. Written as DNA, the CDR3 is TGTGCCATCAGTGAGCGGCAGGGCAGGGATACGCAGTATTTT.

The CDR3 DNA is TGCGCCAGCAGCTTGGGTGGTACCAGCAATGAGCAGTTCTTC. Amino acids: CASSLGGTSNEQFF. V gene TRBV5-1 combines with J gene TRBJ2-1, with D uncertain. CDR1 SGHRS and CDR2 YFSETQ come from the germline V gene. The V end was cut by 0 bases, the J end by 6 bases, with 10 bases between. The CDR3 totals 14 residues.

The chain uses TRBV12-5 and TRBJ1-2; D is unclear. CDR1 is LGHNT, CDR2 FRNRAP, per germline. V was clipped by 6 bases and J by 8 bases, with 16 bases between them. The CDR3 totals 13 residues. The CDR3 nucleotides read TGTGCTAGTGGACTAAACGCTATCGGAGGCTACACCTTC. Protein: CASGLNAIGGYTF.

The V call is TRBV27, the J call TRBJ1-1; D gene unclear. Trimming took 6 bases from V and 0 from J, leaving 11 bases between them. The germline gives CDR1 MNHEY, CDR2 SMNVEV (reference sequence). This CDR3 is 14 amino acids long. The CDR3 DNA is TGTGCCAGCAGCTCGAGGCGTGTGAACACTGAAGCTTTCTTT. Its translation is CASSSRRVNTEAFF.

The chain is built from TRBV4-2 and TRBJ2-7; D is perhaps TRBD1 (5 bases). CDR1 is LGHNA and CDR2 is YNFKEQ in the germline V gene. CDR3 size: 15 residues. V lost 0 bases and J 2 bases, leaving 11 bases between the germline ends. As DNA, the CDR3 is TGTGCCAGCAGCCAAGAAGACAGCGAAACCTACGAGCAGTACTTC. It translates to CASSQEDSETYEQYF.

The chain employs TRBV28 and TRBJ2-2, with TRBD1 matching over 9 bases. Germline V gives CDR1 MDHEN, CDR2 SYDVKM. The CDR3 is 14 residues long. V was clipped by 5 bases and J by 4 bases; unmatched bases: 2. CDR3 region: CASSGTGSTGELFF. In nucleotides, the CDR3 is TGTGCCAGCAGTGGGACAGGGTCCACCGGGGAGCTGTTTTTT.

J is TRBJ2-4 and V is TRBV5-1, with 9 bases fitting TRBD2. The CDR3 runs to 14 residues. The germline CDR1 and CDR2 sequences are SGHRS and YFSETQ. Germline trimming cut 0 bases from V and 8 bases from J; bases unmatched to any gene: 3. The CDR3 sequence: CASSLGGGRDIQYF. For the CDR3, the DNA is TGCGCCAGCAGCTTGGGTGGCGGGAGGGACATTCAGTACTTC.

This chain connects TRBV4-1 to TRBJ1-5; TRBD1 matches 10 bases. Germline values: CDR1 MGHRA, CDR2 YSYEKL. The CDR3 has 15 residues. V lost 3 bases to trimming and J lost 2 bases; unmatched junction nucleotides: 1. Here the CDR3 DNA reads TGCGCCAGCAGCCAGGGGACAGGGGGCAATCAGCCCCAGCATTTT. Translated, it gives CASSQGTGGNQPQHF.

The chain joins TRBV5-8 to TRBJ2-7; D may be TRBD2 (5 bases). Germline V lookup: CDR1 SGHTS, CDR2 YDEGEE. The germline V and J ends were trimmed by 6 bases and 2 bases, with 12 bases remaining between them. This CDR3 has 13 residues. DNA for the CDR3: TGTGCCAGCAATGTATGGGGAGCCTACGAGCAGTACTTC. As protein: CASNVWGAYEQYF.

V is TRBV19 and J is TRBJ1-5, with D unresolved. From germline, CDR1 is LNHDA and CDR2 SQIVND (reference sequence). This CDR3 is 17 amino acids long. V lost 8 bases and J 0 bases, leaving 20 bases between the germline ends. The CDR3 DNA reads TGTGCCAGTCATAACACTGTCAGGATGGATAGCAATCAGCCCCAGCATTTT. It yields the protein CASHNTVRMDSNQPQHF.

This chain uses TRBV5-1 with TRBJ2-2, with 10 bases aligning to TRBD1. This CDR3 is built from 15 residues. The germline CDR1 and CDR2 sequences are SGHRS and YFSETQ. The junction had 3 bases not matched to a gene; V was cut back by 4 bases and J by 3 bases. CDR3 in DNA: TGCGCCAGCAGCCAGGGACAGGGGTACACCGGGGAGCTGTTTTTT. Its translation: CASSQGQGYTGELFF.

The CDR3 region is CASSTGQTTNEKLFF. In DNA form, the CDR3 reads TGCGCCAGCAGCACCGGACAGACAACTAATGAAAAACTGTTTTTT. This chain connects TRBV5-1 to TRBJ1-4; D is perhaps TRBD1 (6 bases). Trimming removed 4 bases at V and 0 bases at J, with 10 bases between. This CDR3 region has 15 residues. Per the germline V gene, CDR1 is SGHRS and CDR2 is YFSETQ.

The V gene is TRBV4-1, the J gene TRBJ2-1; D is undetermined. The CDR3 is 15 residues long. V lost 2 bases and J 5 bases, leaving 13 bases between the germline ends. Germline-derived CDR1 and CDR2 are MGHRA and YSYEKL. For the CDR3, the DNA is TGCGCCAGCAGCCAACTCCGGAGACTTAACAATGAGCAGTTCTTC. Translated: CASSQLRRLNNEQFF.

The chain employs TRBV9 and TRBJ2-3, with D possibly TRBD2 on 5 matching bases. V shed 4 bases and J shed 4 bases, with 13 bases lying between them. The germline V gene has CDR1 SGDLS and CDR2 YYNGEE. The CDR3 loop spans 14 amino acids. CDR3 protein: CASSPRTYPDTQYF. DNA of the CDR3: TGTGCCAGCAGCCCACGGACTTATCCAGATACGCAGTATTTT.

This rearrangement joins TRBV19 to TRBJ2-1; 9 bases line up with TRBD2. Germline CDR1 and CDR2: LNHDA and SQIVND (reference sequence). The V and J ends lost 5 bases and 8 bases, in that order; junction bases with no gene match: 7. This CDR3 spans 14 amino acids. The CDR3: CASSVQRGVHEQFF. In nucleotides, the CDR3 is TGTGCCAGTAGTGTCCAGCGGGGGGTACATGAGCAGTTCTTC.

The genes are TRBV5-4 and TRBJ2-2, with a weak D call TRBD1 (5 bases). CDR1 is SGHNT and CDR2 is YYREEE in the germline V gene (reference sequence). CDR3 size: 17 residues. The germline V and J ends were trimmed by 2 bases and 0 bases, with 14 bases remaining between them. CDR3 residues: CASSLDQDRANTGELFF. The CDR3 DNA sequence: TGTGCCAGCAGCTTAGACCAAGACAGAGCGAACACCGGGGAGCTGTTTTTT.

The chain links TRBV4-1 to TRBJ2-7; D might be TRBD2 (6 bases). Trimming removed 0 bases at V and 3 bases at J, with 18 bases between. CDR3 length: 17 amino acids. The germline gives CDR1 MGHRA, CDR2 YSYEKL. The CDR3 loop is CASSQDLEDGTLYEQYF. The CDR3 coding sequence is TGCGCCAGCAGCCAAGATCTTGAGGACGGGACTCTCTACGAGCAGTACTTC.

The genes are TRBV28 and TRBJ2-3, with 11 bases that match TRBD2. V was clipped by 4 bases and J by 5 bases; unmatched bases: 8. Germline-derived CDR1 and CDR2 are MDHEN and SYDVKM. The CDR3 is made up of 16 amino acids. The CDR3 sequence is CASSSISGGALDTQYF. The DNA of the CDR3 is TGTGCCAGCAGTTCGATTAGCGGGGGGGCCCTAGATACGCAGTATTTT.

The chain carries TRBV28 and TRBJ2-7; D might be TRBD1 (6 bases). Trimming left V 5 bases short and J 3 bases short, with 14 bases between. CDR3 length equals 14 residues. CDR1 is MDHEN and CDR2 is SYDVKM in the germline V gene. CDR3 DNA: TGTGCCAGCAGTCTAGACGGACAGTTCTACGAGCAGTACTTC. This sequence encodes CASSLDGQFYEQYF.

The chain employs TRBV18 and TRBJ2-2, with a weak D call TRBD1 (6 bases). Germline V CDR1 and CDR2: KGHSH, LQKENI. V was shortened by 3 bases and J by 4 bases, with 12 bases between the two germline ends. The CDR3 consists of 15 residues. The CDR3 DNA reads as TGTGCCAGCTCACCTACAGGGATGGGCACCGGGGAGCTGTTTTTT. Its translation: CASSPTGMGTGELFF.

This chain links TRBV18 with TRBJ2-5; 8 bases fit TRBD2. V lost 6 bases and J lost 2; bases outside the gene matches: 8. CDR1 is KGHSH and CDR2 is LQKENI in the germline V gene. The CDR3 is made up of 15 amino acids. CDR3 in amino acids: CASSSGGGPQETQYF. CDR3 sequence (DNA): TGTGCCAGCTCTTCCGGGGGGGGACCACAAGAGACCCAGTACTTC.

The rearrangement uses TRBV29-1 and TRBJ2-2; 12 bases are a match to TRBD2. The germline CDR1 and CDR2 sequences are SQVTM and ANQGSEA. Germline trimming cut 4 bases from V and 5 bases from J; bases unmatched to any gene: 11. CDR3 length: 17 amino acids. CDR3 sequence (DNA): TGCAGCGTTGCAAGACTAGCGGGGGCCCATGGGACCGGGGAGCTGTTTTTT. Translating gives CSVARLAGAHGTGELFF.

V is TRBV5-1 and J is TRBJ2-7; tentatively, D is TRBD2 (5 bases). V was shortened by 4 bases and J by 2 bases, with 10 bases between the two germline ends. The CDR3 consists of 13 residues. The germline gives CDR1 SGHRS, CDR2 YFSETQ. Here the CDR3 reads CASSPGLAYEQYF. The CDR3 DNA reads TGCGCCAGCAGCCCCGGACTGGCCTACGAGCAGTACTTC.

Frequency places this clone as medium-sized. The chain employs TRBV6-5 and TRBJ1-4, with D perhaps TRBD1 (6 bases). V was clipped by 6 bases and J by 6 bases, with 17 bases between them. CDR1 is MNHEY and CDR2 is SVGAGI in the germline V gene. There are 15 residues in the CDR3. CDR3 coding DNA: TGTGCCAGCAGCGTAAGGGGGGGTTCGGATGAAAAACTGTTTTTT. It is translated as CASSVRGGSDEKLFF.

The chain joins TRBV5-1 to TRBJ2-2, with TRBD2 identical over 10 bases. After removal of 0 bases from V and 8 bases from J, the junction contained 7 bases not matched to a gene. The CDR3 has 16 amino acids. CDR1 SGHRS and CDR2 YFSETQ come from the germline V gene. CDR3 in DNA: TGCGCCAGCAGCTTGGCCAGCGGGAGGGCCGGAGGGGAGCTGTTTTTT. It is translated as CASSLASGRAGGELFF.

This chain uses TRBV2 with TRBJ1-5; perhaps TRBD1 as D (5 bases). This CDR3 contains 15 residues. Trimming cost V 6 bases and J 2 bases, with 14 bases left between them. The germline gives CDR1 SNHLY, CDR2 FYNNEI. CDR3 bases: TGTGCCAGCAGCATGCAGGGCGACGGCAATCAGCCCCAGCATTTT. This encodes CASSMQGDGNQPQHF.